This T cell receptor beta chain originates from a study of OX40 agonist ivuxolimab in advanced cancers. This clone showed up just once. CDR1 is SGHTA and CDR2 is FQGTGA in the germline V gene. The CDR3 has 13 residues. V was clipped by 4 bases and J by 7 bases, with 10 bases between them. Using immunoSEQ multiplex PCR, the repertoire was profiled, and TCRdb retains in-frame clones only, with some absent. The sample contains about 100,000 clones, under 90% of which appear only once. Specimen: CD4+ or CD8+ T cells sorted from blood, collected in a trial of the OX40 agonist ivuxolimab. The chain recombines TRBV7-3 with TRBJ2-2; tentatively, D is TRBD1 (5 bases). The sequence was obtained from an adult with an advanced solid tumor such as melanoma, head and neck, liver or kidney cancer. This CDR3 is CASSWTSNGELFF. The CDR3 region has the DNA TGTGCCAGCAGCTGGACATCTAACGGGGAGCTGTTTTTT.